Listed below are T cell receptor beta chains from one sample, sequenced in a study of shared clonotypes between healthy human individuals. The repertoire was sequenced with immunoSEQ multiplex PCR; TCRdb's copy has only in-frame clones and lacks some. Of 2 million to 2.5 million clones in the sample, 85% to 95% were seen once. Sequences were obtained from naive CD4+ T cells from PBMCs. Source of these receptors: a man aged 18-30 years in good health. Some clones in this sample may be carry-over from other donors' samples. Each CDR3 is given without its conserved first and last residue.

V gene,J gene,CDR3 protein
TRBV19,TRBJ1-1,ASSIPGMYYENTEAF
TRBV28,TRBJ1-6,ASSSGSPLH
TRBV7-2,TRBJ2-2,ASTGYPGELF
TRBV7-8,TRBJ2-7,ASSRSLSGGTFSYEQY
TRBV15,TRBJ1-1,ATSRDRGNRNTEAF
TRBV11-3,TRBJ2-2,ASSLGGGLLPGELF
TRBV2,TRBJ1-1,ASSRGANTEAF
TRBV4-3,TRBJ2-2,ASSQVLEGPGELF
TRBV7-2,TRBJ1-2,ASSLNGEPRPGGYT
TRBV4-1,TRBJ2-3,ASSQILLRDTQY
TRBV29-1,TRBJ2-1,SAASARSSYNEQF
TRBV14,TRBJ2-1,ASSQWVSSYNEQF
TRBV18,TRBJ1-2,ASSTQGSFLHT
TRBV5-1,TRBJ2-7,ASSFDRGPYEQY
TRBV10-3,TRBJ2-1,AISEPRLAGGSYNEQF
TRBV28,TRBJ2-6,ATRPGGAVLSGANVLT
TRBV20-1,TRBJ2-1,SAHYNEQF
TRBV19,TRBJ2-4,ASSEGADSIQY
TRBV5-1,TRBJ2-5,ASSLSGEVTQY
TRBV18,TRBJ1-1,ASSPPSDPTEAF
TRBV19,TRBJ1-2,ASSIGPEYYGYT
TRBV12-5,TRBJ2-3,ASGAGLAGADTQY
TRBV7-2,TRBJ2-5,ASSFQPGQQETQY
TRBV5-4,TRBJ2-3,ASSSTEPTDTQY
TRBV6-6,TRBJ1-2,ASSYSGGYGYT
TRBV12-5,TRBJ1-2,ASGFSTGVYGYT
TRBV11-2,TRBJ2-7,ASSFKLTYEQY
TRBV4-1,TRBJ2-7,ASSQEDRGTSYEQY